Following are 10 T cell receptor beta chains from one sample sequenced in a study of a mutant IDH1 vaccine in newly diagnosed glioma. Which antigens these TCRs recognize remains unknown. Profiled with immunoSEQ multiplex PCR; TCRdb holds only in-frame clones, not every one. The sample includes tens of thousands of clones, approximately 87% seen only once; the top ten take around 1.6%. The sample's time point: week 35, safety follow-up. What each vaccine dose contained was 300 ug of mutant IDH1 20-mer peptide, accompanied by topical imiquimod. Source: PBMCs, taken from a glioma patient whose treatment included an IDH1 peptide vaccine. These receptors came from a man aged 35-49 years with glioma.

The gene calls are TRBV7-9 and TRBJ2-5; D call uncertain. CDR3 length: 16 residues. The V gene's germline CDR1 is SEHNR and CDR2 FQNEAQ (reference sequence). With 5 bases removed from V and 5 bases from J, the gap between germline ends came to 21 bases. The CDR3 sequence: CASSPAGIGNVETQYF. CDR3 DNA sequence: TGTGCCAGCAGCCCAGCAGGTATAGGGAATGTGGAGACCCAGTACTTC.

This chain connects TRBV27 to TRBJ1-1; TRBD1 is a possible D gene (6 bases). The germline gives CDR1 MNHEY, CDR2 SMNVEV (reference sequence). This CDR3 contains 15 residues. The V gene lost 5 bases and the J gene lost 2 bases, with 15 bases spanning the gap. CDR3 DNA sequence: TGTGCCAGCAGTCCTAACAGGGCGGATAACACTGAAGCTTTCTTT. It codes for CASSPNRADNTEAFF.

The chain links TRBV7-2 to TRBJ1-2; TRBD1 agrees at 8 bases. The CDR3 consists of 14 residues. Germline V lookup: CDR1 SGHTA, CDR2 FQGNSA. V lost 5 bases to trimming and J lost 6 bases; unmatched junction nucleotides: 8. The CDR3 loop reads CASSPRTGRDGYTF. The CDR3 DNA sequence: TGTGCCAGCAGCCCCCGGACAGGGAGGGATGGCTACACCTTC.

The chain couples TRBV5-6 to TRBJ2-2; D is uncertain. Trimming removed 0 bases from V and 7 bases from J, with 10 bases in between. This CDR3 has 14 residues. Per germline, CDR1 SGHDT and CDR2 YYEEEE. CDR3 loop: CASSLVTGFGELFF. The CDR3 DNA is TGTGCCAGCAGCTTGGTGACGGGTTTCGGGGAGCTGTTTTTT.

The J gene is TRBJ1-2, the V gene TRBV6-5; D might be TRBD1 (6 bases). The V and J ends lost 6 bases and 1 base respectively, with 9 bases between them. The CDR3 spans 13 residues. Germline lookup yields CDR1 MNHEY and CDR2 SVGAGI. The CDR3 here is CASRGQFNYGYTF. The CDR3 nucleotides read TGTGCCAGCAGAGGACAGTTTAACTATGGCTACACCTTC.

CDR3 nucleotides: TGTGCCAGCAGCAGACTAGCGCCCCACACAGATACGCAGTATTTT. It translates to CASSRLAPHTDTQYF. The chain is built from TRBV14 and TRBJ2-3, with 8 bases fitting TRBD2. V lost 5 bases, J lost 2 bases, and 6 bases stayed unmatched. Looked up from germline, CDR1 is SGHDN and CDR2 is FVKESK. The CDR3 has 15 amino acids.

CDR3 coding DNA: TGTGCCAGCAGTTACCTACAGGGGCGGTATGAGCAGTACTTC. As protein: CASSYLQGRYEQYF. The gene calls are TRBV6-6 and TRBJ2-7, with TRBD1 identical over 7 bases. CDR3 size: 14 residues. CDR1 and CDR2 (germline): MNHNY, SVGAGI (reference sequence). The trim removed 2 bases at V and 7 bases at J, leaving 8 bases unmatched.

The rearrangement uses TRBV7-9 and TRBJ1-3; D unclear. CDR3 length: 16 amino acids. Trimming took 1 base from V and 0 from J, leaving 10 bases between them. In germline, CDR1 is SEHNR, CDR2 FQNEAQ (reference sequence). CDR3 coding DNA: TGTGCCAGCAGCTTAGTTCAGAGCCTCTCTGGAAACACCATATATTTT. Translated: CASSLVQSLSGNTIYF.

The chain is built from TRBV29-1 and TRBJ2-5, with 8 bases identical to TRBD2. Looked up from germline, CDR1 is SQVTM and CDR2 is ANQGSEA. V shed 2 bases, J shed 5 bases, and the junction held 7 bases outside the gene matches. The CDR3 runs 14 residues. The CDR3 region has the DNA TGCAGCGTTGAACCAGCGGGAGTCCAGGAGACCCAGTACTTC. Its translation: CSVEPAGVQETQYF. Based on the CDR3 plus reference TRBV29-1 and TRBJ2-5, the full variable domain is SAVISQKPSRDICQRGTSLTIQCQVDSQVTMMFWYRQQPGQSLTLIATANQGSEATYESGFVIDKFPISRPNLTFSTLTVSNMSPEDSSIYLCSVEPAGVQETQYFGPGTRLLVL.

The gene calls are TRBV9 and TRBJ1-3; D not resolved. With 0 bases removed from V and 1 base from J, the gap between germline ends came to 8 bases. Germline V gene lookup returns CDR1 SGDLS and CDR2 YYNGEE. This CDR3 contains 15 residues. This CDR3 reads CASSVASGSGNTIYF. The DNA of the CDR3 is TGTGCCAGCAGCGTAGCTTCTGGGTCTGGAAACACCATATATTTT.